One and the same sample provided the 28 T cell receptor beta chains below, sequenced in a study of cytomegalovirus exposure and HLA in healthy donors. Researchers ran the PCR with 60 Vbeta and 13 Jbeta primers. The protocol was immunoSEQ multiplex PCR, while the TCRdb copy is restricted to in-frame clones and leaves out a portion. Here the sample spans about 170,000 clones, around 76% being singletons. Sequenced: PBMCs. These receptors were taken from a woman aged 25 to 39 in good health and CMV-seropositive.

The chain links TRBV30 to TRBJ1-4; D gene unclear. The CDR3 covers 14 residues. Germline CDR1 GTSNPN, CDR2 SVGIG (reference sequence). The V gene lost 2 bases and the J gene lost 3 bases, with 10 bases spanning the gap. The CDR3 here is CAWSRGLANEKLFF. As DNA, the CDR3 is TGTGCCTGGAGTCGCGGACTAGCTAATGAAAAACTGTTTTTT.

This sequence joins TRBV6-5 and TRBJ1-2; TRBD1 matches 7 bases. The J segment lost 3 bases and the V segment lost 4 bases, leaving 5 bases of the junction unmatched. The CDR3 contains 14 residues. Germline V gene sequence: CDR1 MNHEY, CDR2 SVGAGI. In nucleotides, the CDR3 is TGTGCCAGCAGTTCAGGAGGGACAGACTATGGCTACACCTTC. Residues: CASSSGGTDYGYTF.

This rearrangement joins TRBV11-2 to TRBJ2-1; 7 positions agree with TRBD1. The CDR3 consists of 14 residues. The V gene's germline CDR1 is SGHAT and CDR2 FQNNGV. Trimming took 4 bases from V and 3 from J; bases not matched to a gene: 3. In DNA form, the CDR3 reads TGTGCCAGCAGCTCGGGACAGCTCTACAATGAGCAGTTCTTC. Amino acid sequence: CASSSGQLYNEQFF.

The chain combines TRBV15 with TRBJ2-3; TRBD1 aligns across 8 bases. The germline CDR1 and CDR2 sequences are LNHNV and YYDKDF (reference sequence). V trimming: 1 base; J trimming: 2 bases; junction bases outside the gene matches: 8. The CDR3 runs 17 residues. CDR3 sequence (DNA): TGTGCCACCAGCAGAGGACAGACAGGGGTATTCACAGATACGCAGTATTTT. As protein: CATSRGQTGVFTDTQYF.

V usage is TRBV4-1 and J usage is TRBJ1-1; possible D gene TRBD1, 5 bases. The germline CDR1 and CDR2 sequences are MGHRA and YSYEKL. V was shortened by 0 bases and J by 11 bases, with 16 bases between the two germline ends. The CDR3 covers 14 residues. CDR3: CASSQDPRRGRAFF. CDR3 DNA sequence: TGCGCCAGCAGCCAAGATCCGAGGAGGGGTAGGGCTTTCTTT.

This rearrangement joins TRBV14 to TRBJ1-1; D is uncertain. This CDR3 region has 15 residues. V lost 4 bases, J lost 0 bases, and 12 bases lay in between. Germline CDR1 reads SGHDN; CDR2 reads FVKESK. The CDR3 here is CASSPQRHMNTEAFF. Here the CDR3 DNA reads TGTGCCAGCAGCCCACAGAGACATATGAACACTGAAGCTTTCTTT.

This sequence joins TRBV7-9 and TRBJ2-7; TRBD1 matches 11 bases. Germline V gene lookup returns CDR1 SEHNR and CDR2 FQNEAQ (reference sequence). CDR3 length equals 18 residues. V dropped 6 bases and J dropped 5; count of bases not matched to a gene: 18. CDR3 DNA: TGTGCCAGCAGGGGCGGTCACTCAAGGGACAGGGGGTACGACGAGCAGTACTTC. Translation gives CASRGGHSRDRGYDEQYF.

The genes are TRBV25-1 and TRBJ1-1, with D possibly being TRBD1 (6 bases). The length of the CDR3 is 15 residues. From germline, CDR1 is MGHDK and CDR2 SYGVNS. V was shortened by 2 bases and J by 3 bases, with 13 bases between the two germline ends. The CDR3 is CASSEPGGGDTEAFF. The CDR3, as DNA: TGTGCCAGCAGTGAACCTGGGGGGGGCGACACTGAAGCTTTCTTT.

The rearrangement links TRBV28 to TRBJ1-2; weak D call: TRBD1 (6 bases). V lost 10 bases to trimming and J lost 5 bases, with 14 bases between them. The length of the CDR3 is 12 residues. Germline V gene data show CDR1 as MDHEN and CDR2 as SYDVKM. This CDR3 is CAILGGPYGYTF. CDR3 coding DNA: TGTGCCATCTTGGGGGGGCCTTATGGCTACACCTTC.

The chain uses TRBV10-3 and TRBJ1-3, with D tentatively TRBD1 (5 bases). In germline, CDR1 is ENHRY, CDR2 SYGVKD. This CDR3 region has 13 residues. V lost 4 bases and J 8 bases, leaving 12 bases between the germline ends. This CDR3 is CAISGQGADTIYF. The CDR3 DNA reads TGTGCCATCAGTGGCCAGGGTGCGGACACCATATATTTT.

The gene calls are TRBV5-1 and TRBJ1-2; possible D gene TRBD1, 6 bases. In germline, CDR1 is SGHRS, CDR2 YFSETQ. This CDR3 is 15 amino acids long. The V end lost 0 bases, the J end lost 7 bases, and 16 bases lay between the germline ends. CDR3 DNA: TGCGCCAGCAGCTTGGCGGACAGATCTTCCGCTGGCTACACCTTC. The encoded protein is CASSLADRSSAGYTF.

The rearrangement joins TRBV9 to TRBJ1-3, with TRBD1 as a possible D gene (5 bases). The V end was cut by 0 bases, the J end by 1 base, with 8 bases between. The germline V gene encodes CDR1 SGDLS and CDR2 YYNGEE. The CDR3 covers 15 residues. The CDR3 protein is CASSVGQGSGNTIYF. The DNA for the CDR3 is TGTGCCAGCAGCGTAGGGCAGGGTTCTGGAAACACCATATATTTT.

V is TRBV9 and J is TRBJ2-3; 8 positions agree with TRBD2. The germline V gene encodes CDR1 SGDLS and CDR2 YYNGEE. The CDR3 has 15 residues. The ends lost 3 bases at V and 3 bases at J; junction bases unmatched: 6. CDR3 sequence (DNA): TGTGCCAGCAGCGAACCTAGCGGGCGGACAGATACGCAGTATTTT. Protein product: CASSEPSGRTDTQYF.

In this sample, this clone turned up a few times. This sequence joins TRBV7-2 and TRBJ1-5, with D possibly being TRBD1 (6 bases). Trimming removed 3 bases from V and 4 bases from J, with 10 bases in between. Germline lookup yields CDR1 SGHTA and CDR2 FQGNSA. This CDR3 region has 14 residues. The DNA of the CDR3 is TGTGCCAGCAGCTTTGGGGGGGCAAATCAGCCCCAGCATTTT. It encodes CASSFGGANQPQHF.

The chain employs TRBV6-5 and TRBJ1-4; D gene unclear. The CDR3 contains 14 residues. The germline V gene encodes CDR1 MNHEY and CDR2 SVGAGI. V lost 6 bases to trimming and J lost 0 bases, with 8 bases between them. This CDR3 reads CASSPTTTNEKLFF. DNA of the CDR3: TGTGCCAGCAGCCCAACAACAACTAATGAAAAACTGTTTTTT.

This chain connects TRBV5-1 to TRBJ2-7; D possibly corresponds to TRBD2 (6 bases). V gave up 4 bases and J gave up 6 bases, with 20 bases separating them. This CDR3 has 15 residues. Germline assignment: CDR1 SGHRS and CDR2 YFSETQ. CDR3 region: CASSPSGDAGSEQYF. The CDR3 nucleotides read TGCGCCAGCAGCCCCTCGGGGGACGCTGGGAGCGAGCAGTACTTC.

The rearrangement joins TRBV4-3 to TRBJ1-2; D is perhaps TRBD1 (5 bases). V gave up 0 bases and J gave up 4 bases, with 15 bases separating them. The germline V gene has CDR1 LGHNA and CDR2 YSLEER. The CDR3 extends over 16 amino acids. CDR3 in DNA: TGCGCCAGCAGCCAAGAGTCGGGCGTCGGGGGCTATGGCTACACCTTC. This translates into CASSQESGVGGYGYTF.

The gene calls are TRBV7-2 and TRBJ1-1; D gene unclear. V was clipped by 2 bases and J by 1 base, with 14 bases between them. The CDR3 is made up of 16 amino acids. Germline CDR1 is SGHTA and CDR2 is FQGNSA. CDR3 loop: CASSLFRLERNTEAFF. The CDR3 DNA is TGTGCCAGCAGCTTATTTCGGTTGGAGCGGAACACTGAAGCTTTCTTT. The full variable domain, with the rest looked up from reference TRBV7-2 and TRBJ1-1, is GAGVSQSPSNKVTEKGKDVELRCDPISGHTALYWYRQSLGQGLEFLIYFQGNSAPDKSGLPSDRFSAERTGGSVSTLTIQRTQQEDSAVYLCASSLFRLERNTEAFFGQGTRLTVV.

This chain uses TRBV5-1 with TRBJ1-2; D remains ambiguous. Germline values: CDR1 SGHRS, CDR2 YFSETQ. The CDR3 is 15 amino acids. V shed 4 bases and J shed 2 bases, with 15 bases lying between them. The chain's CDR3 is CASSGGYAQNYGYTF. CDR3 sequence (DNA): TGCGCCAGCAGCGGCGGATACGCACAAAACTATGGCTACACCTTC.

In nucleotides, the CDR3 is TGTGCCAGCAGCGCTCGGGTGCTCACCGGGGAGCTGTTTTTT. Its protein is CASSARVLTGELFF. The J gene is TRBJ2-2, the V gene TRBV9; D is ambiguous. Per the germline V gene, CDR1 is SGDLS and CDR2 is YYNGEE. CDR3 length equals 14 residues. V lost 3 bases and J lost 4, with 10 bases in between.

The chain recombines TRBV6-1 with TRBJ2-7; 10 bases fit TRBD2. The CDR3 contains 15 residues. The J segment lost 7 bases and the V segment lost 2 bases, leaving 8 bases of the junction unmatched. CDR1 MNHNS and CDR2 SASEGT come from the germline V gene. CDR3 in DNA: TGTGCCAGCAGTGAATTGGCTAGCGGGGGTTCTGAGCAGTACTTC. It translates to CASSELASGGSEQYF.

CDR3 sequence reads: CASSYDRGLGYTEAFF. The DNA for the CDR3 is TGTGCCAGCAGTTACGACAGGGGGCTAGGGTACACTGAAGCTTTCTTT. The chain links TRBV6-6 to TRBJ1-1; 10 bases are shared with TRBD1. Germline V gives CDR1 MNHNY, CDR2 SVGAGI (reference sequence). V lost 2 bases, J lost 3 bases, and 6 bases stayed unmatched. The CDR3 has 16 residues.

The chain combines TRBV6-1 with TRBJ1-1, with D hard to call. Deletions cut 2 bases from V and 0 bases from J, with 13 bases between. Germline V gene lookup returns CDR1 MNHNS and CDR2 SASEGT. The CDR3 covers 16 residues. The CDR3 coding sequence is TGTGCCAGCAGTGAAAGGCACAGTCTCATGAACACTGAAGCTTTCTTT. It yields the protein CASSERHSLMNTEAFF.

The J gene is TRBJ2-7, the V gene TRBV7-2, with 7 bases aligning to TRBD1. With V trimmed by 3 bases and J by 4 bases, 9 bases remained unmatched. Germline V CDR1 and CDR2: SGHTA, FQGNSA. The CDR3 runs to 15 residues. The CDR3 spells CASSLDRSSEYEQYF. The DNA of the CDR3 is TGTGCCAGCAGCTTGGACAGGTCTTCTGAGTACGAGCAGTACTTC.

The V gene is TRBV6-1, the J gene TRBJ2-7, with 8 bases aligning to TRBD1. The V gene end was trimmed by 5 bases and the J gene end by 3 bases; junction bases not matched to a gene: 9. In germline, CDR1 is MNHNS, CDR2 SASEGT. This CDR3 spans 15 amino acids. The CDR3, as DNA: TGTGCCAGCAGTTCAACCGGGACAGGCCGCTACGAGCAGTACTTC. Its translation is CASSSTGTGRYEQYF.

The CDR3 reads CASSLQGAYGYTF. The CDR3 DNA reads TGTGCCAGCAGCCTGCAGGGGGCGTATGGCTACACCTTC. J is TRBJ1-2 and V is TRBV5-4; 8 bases agree with TRBD1. The germline V gene has CDR1 SGHNT and CDR2 YYREEE (reference sequence). Unmatched junction bases numbered 4, after V lost 4 bases and J lost 5 bases. The CDR3 runs 13 residues.

V usage is TRBV6-5 and J usage is TRBJ1-6, with a weak D call TRBD1 (6 bases). The CDR3 runs 15 residues. CDR1 is MNHEY, CDR2 SVGAGI, per germline. Between the trimmed V and J ends, which lost 5 bases and 5 bases, there was a span of 13 bases. The CDR3 nucleotides read TGTGCCAGCAGTCCCCTACAGGGCCATAATTCACCCCTCCACTTT. Its translation: CASSPLQGHNSPLHF.

V is TRBV5-4 and J is TRBJ1-1; D is possibly TRBD1 (6 bases). The length of the CDR3 is 17 residues. V was cut by 4 bases and J by 0 bases, with 19 bases left in between. Germline V gene data show CDR1 as SGHNT and CDR2 as YYREEE (reference sequence). CDR3 nucleotides: TGTGCCAGCAGCCTCGGGCCTAGGGAGGGGGTGAACACTGAAGCTTTCTTT. It specifies CASSLGPREGVNTEAFF.